The next 29 T cell receptor beta chains were all read from a single sample in a study of T cell repertoires in cytomegalovirus infection. One entry per CDR3 protein results from TCRdb running MiXCR on the reads. The repertoire holds 110,000 to 150,000 distinct CDR3 sequences, with about 6.5% as singletons. The specimen was PBMCs. The origin of the receptors is a human donor in good health (CMV status not recorded). Some clones in this sample may be carry-over from other donors' samples.

There are many counts of this clonotype. This chain connects TRBV5-4 to TRBJ2-7, with 7 positions matching TRBD2. V shed 3 bases and J 0 bases; nucleotides not matched to a gene: 6. The CDR3 has 15 amino acids. Germline CDR1 and CDR2: SGHNT and YYREEE (reference sequence). CDR3 residues: CASSWGGRSSYEQYF. CDR3 sequence (DNA): TGTGCCAGCAGCTGGGGGGGTCGAAGCTCCTACGAGCAGTACTTC.

This clonotype came up once. The chain combines TRBV6-8 with TRBJ1-5; no clear D. Germline-derived CDR1 and CDR2 are MNHGY and SAAAGT. This CDR3 region has 14 residues. V lost 0 bases to trimming and J lost 7 bases, with 10 bases between them. DNA for the CDR3: TGTGCCAGCAGTTACTCGTGCAGCGGACAGCCCCAGCATTTT. Protein sequence: CASSYSCSGQPQHF.

This clonotype was seen ten or more times. The chain links TRBV2 to TRBJ1-5; TRBD1 matches at 9 bases. This CDR3 comprises 16 residues. V trimming: 4 bases; J trimming: 4 bases; junction bases outside the gene matches: 8. Germline CDR1 is SNHLY and CDR2 is FYNNEI. CDR3 bases: TGTGCCAGCAGTGTTACAGGGGGCGAGAGAAATCAGCCCCAGCATTTT. Its protein product is CASSVTGGERNQPQHF.

The CDR3 sequence is CSARMAGGVSSYNEQFF. CDR3 in DNA: TGCAGTGCTAGAATGGCGGGGGGCGTGAGCTCCTACAATGAGCAGTTCTTC. This chain joins TRBV20-1 and TRBJ2-1; TRBD2 aligns across 8 bases. J was trimmed by 0 bases and V by 2 bases; bases with no gene match: 9. The CDR3 contains 17 residues. Germline V gene sequence: CDR1 DFQATT, CDR2 SNEGSKA (reference sequence).

This rearrangement joins TRBV28 to TRBJ2-5, with a tentative D call TRBD1 (8 bases). Trimming stripped 7 bases from V and 4 bases from J, with 25 bases between. Germline loops: CDR1 MDHEN, CDR2 SYDVKM. The CDR3 consists of 17 residues. CDR3 residues: CASTGAGGDSSGETQYF. CDR3 bases: TGTGCCAGCACCGGAGCAGGGGGCGACTCTAGCGGAGAGACCCAGTACTTC.

The rearrangement joins TRBV2 to TRBJ1-1; perhaps TRBD1 as D (5 bases). This CDR3 has 13 amino acids. V lost 4 bases and J 6 bases, leaving 12 bases between the germline ends. CDR1 is SNHLY and CDR2 is FYNNEI in the germline V gene. The CDR3 spells CASSGGEGPEAFF. The CDR3 DNA reads as TGTGCCAGCAGTGGGGGGGAGGGACCTGAAGCTTTCTTT.

This clonotype was detected ten times or more. This rearrangement joins TRBV12-3 or TRBV12-4 to TRBJ2-1; TRBD2 matches 12 bases. V dropped 2 bases and J dropped 8; count of bases not matched to a gene: 7. The CDR3 extends over 16 amino acids. The chain's CDR3 is CASSLLAGGGMDEQFF. The CDR3 DNA follows: TGTGCCAGCAGTTTACTAGCGGGGGGGGGTATGGATGAGCAGTTCTTC.

The chain joins TRBV20-1 to TRBJ1-1; 7 nucleotides align to TRBD1. The CDR3 length is 14 residues. Trimming removed 5 bases from V and 1 base from J; junction bases left unmatched: 7. Germline V gene lookup returns CDR1 DFQATT and CDR2 SNEGSKA (reference sequence). The CDR3 loop is CSAGLGTANTEAFF. Written as DNA, the CDR3 is TGCAGTGCTGGACTTGGGACAGCGAACACTGAAGCTTTCTTT.

In this sample, this clonotype turned up many times. V and J are TRBV7-8 and TRBJ1-5, with unresolved D. V was clipped by 5 bases and J by 1 base, with 15 bases between them. Germline values: CDR1 SGHVS, CDR2 FQNEAQ. CDR3 length equals 16 residues. In DNA form, the CDR3 reads TGTGCCAGCAGCATGCTCAGGATGTCAAGCAATCAGCCCCAGCATTTT. Protein sequence: CASSMLRMSSNQPQHF.

This clonotype turned up a few times. This chain connects TRBV18 to TRBJ1-1, with a weak D call TRBD1 (6 bases). Trimming stripped 8 bases from V and 1 base from J, with 8 bases between. Germline CDR1 reads KGHSH; CDR2 reads LQKENI. The CDR3 length is 12 residues. In nucleotides, the CDR3 is TGTGCCAGCGCACAGGGGAACACTGAAGCTTTCTTT. Protein: CASAQGNTEAFF.

This clonotype occurred many times. The rearrangement uses TRBV5-1 and TRBJ2-1, with 11 bases identical to TRBD1. With 4 bases clipped from V and 6 bases from J, the junction kept 3 bases outside the gene matches. Per germline, CDR1 SGHRS and CDR2 YFSETQ. The CDR3 sequence is 14 residues long. The chain's CDR3 is CASSPGTGGNEQFF. In DNA form, the CDR3 reads TGCGCCAGCAGCCCGGGGACAGGGGGCAATGAGCAGTTCTTC.

This clonotype was seen many times. This chain joins TRBV7-2 and TRBJ2-6, with TRBD1 matching over 8 bases. The germline CDR1 and CDR2 sequences are SGHTA and FQGNSA. The CDR3 is 15 amino acids. V lost 5 bases and J lost 4; bases outside the gene matches: 4. CDR3 nucleotide sequence: TGTGCCAGCAGCGTAACAGGGGGGGGGGCCAACGTCCTGACTTTC. It translates to CASSVTGGGANVLTF.

This clonotype was seen repeatedly, ten times or more. The gene calls are TRBV11-2 and TRBJ2-1, with D possibly TRBD1 on 6 matching bases. The V gene's germline CDR1 is SGHAT and CDR2 FQNNGV. Deletions cut 7 bases from V and 0 bases from J, with 13 bases between. The CDR3 extends over 15 amino acids. CDR3 amino acids: CASNPQGSSYNEQFF. The CDR3 nucleotides are TGTGCCAGCAACCCTCAGGGGAGCTCCTACAATGAGCAGTTCTTC. Full variable domain (outside the CDR3, taken from reference TRBV11-2 and TRBJ2-1): EAGVAQSPRYKIIEKRQSVAFWCNPISGHATLYWYQQILGQGPKLLIQFQNNGVVDDSQLPKDRFSAERLKGVDSTLKIQPAKLEDSAVYLCASNPQGSSYNEQFFGPGTRLTVL.

This clonotype was observed many times. The V and J genes are TRBV10-3 and TRBJ2-5, with no clear D. The V gene lost 2 bases and the J gene lost 5 bases, with 3 bases spanning the gap. The CDR3 has 11 amino acids. Germline V gene sequence: CDR1 ENHRY, CDR2 SYGVKD. CDR3 DNA: TGTGCCATCAGTGAGGAGGAGACCCAGTACTTC. This codes for CAISEEETQYF.

This clonotype was detected ten times or more. The genes are TRBV7-6 and TRBJ2-7, with a tentative D call TRBD2 (5 bases). Deletions cut 5 bases from V and 5 bases from J, with 22 bases between. The CDR3 totals 16 residues. Germline CDR1 reads SGHVS; CDR2 reads FNYEAQ. CDR3 coding DNA: TGTGCCAGCAGCCTTAAGGTAGTTGCGGAGGCGGACGAGCAGTACTTC. The encoded protein is CASSLKVVAEADEQYF.

This clonotype was found many times. The gene calls are TRBV6-5 and TRBJ2-3; a weak D match, TRBD1 (5 bases). The CDR3 extends over 14 amino acids. CDR1 is MNHEY, CDR2 SVGAGI, per germline. V was trimmed by 6 bases and J by 6 bases, leaving 16 bases between them. The CDR3 nucleotides read TGTGCCAGCAGATCCTCAGGGTTTTCGGATACGCAGTATTTT. Its translation is CASRSSGFSDTQYF.

This clonotype was recorded at least ten times. The chain joins TRBV25-1 to TRBJ1-2; D possibly corresponds to TRBD1 (5 bases). The germline V and J ends were trimmed by 2 bases and 4 bases, with 14 bases remaining between them. This CDR3 is 15 amino acids long. Germline CDR1 is MGHDK and CDR2 is SYGVNS. The CDR3 sequence is CASSEPGGNRYGYTF. In DNA form, the CDR3 reads TGTGCCAGCAGTGAACCCGGGGGTAACCGCTATGGCTACACCTTC.

The sample holds many counts of this clonotype. This chain connects TRBV7-2 to TRBJ1-1, with D unclear. Trimming took off 1 base at V and 1 base at J, with 10 bases between the two ends. Germline V CDR1 and CDR2: SGHTA, FQGNSA. The CDR3 runs to 15 residues. The CDR3 spells CASSLGTLRNTEAFF. CDR3 in DNA: TGTGCCAGCAGCTTAGGCACCCTTAGGAACACTGAAGCTTTCTTT.

A word on this clonotype: One base away lies a much larger clone, so this may be a sequencing read error. The chain carries TRBV14 and TRBJ1-3; D not resolved. Germline V gene sequence: CDR1 SGHDN, CDR2 FVKESK. The CDR3 runs 13 residues. The CDR3 loop reads CVSSNKRGNTIYF. CDR3 coding DNA: TGTGTCAGCAGCAACAAGCGTGGAAACACCATATATTTT.

Many counts were recorded for this clonotype. This chain links TRBV19 with TRBJ1-6, with 8 bases aligning to TRBD1. With V trimmed by 9 bases and J by 7 bases, 5 bases remained unmatched. Looked up from germline, CDR1 is LNHDA and CDR2 is SQIVND (reference sequence). This CDR3 has 13 residues. The CDR3 sequence is CASATGANSPLHF. As DNA, the CDR3 is TGTGCCAGCGCGACAGGGGCGAATTCACCCCTCCACTTT. Variable domain in full (rest from reference TRBV19 and TRBJ1-6): DGGITQSPKYLFRKEGQNVTLSCEQNLNHDAMYWYRQDPGQGLRLIYYSQIVNDFQKGDIAEGYSVSREKKESFPLTVTSAQKNPTAFYLCASATGANSPLHFGNGTRLTVT.

This clonotype has a count of ten or more. The chain couples TRBV28 to TRBJ1-4, with 9 bases fitting TRBD1. Germline V gene data show CDR1 as MDHEN and CDR2 as SYDVKM. J gave up 8 bases and V 5 bases, and 6 bases lay outside the gene matches. This CDR3 has 14 residues. The CDR3 sequence: CASSPGTGREKLFF. The CDR3 DNA sequence: TGTGCCAGCAGTCCCGGGACAGGGAGAGAAAAACTGTTTTTT.

This clonotype was picked up many times. The rearrangement links TRBV7-8 to TRBJ2-5, with D possibly being TRBD1 (5 bases). Looked up from germline, CDR1 is SGHVS and CDR2 is FQNEAQ. The CDR3 spans 11 residues. V lost 5 bases, J lost 14 bases, and 15 bases lay in between. CDR3 coding DNA: TGTGCCAGCAGCCGCTGGGGCGGCGACTACTTC. Translation: CASSRWGGDYF. Full variable domain (missing parts from reference TRBV7-8 and TRBJ2-5): GAGVSQSPRYKVAKRGQDVALRCDPISGHVSLFWYQQALGQGPEFLTYFQNEAQLDKSGLPSDRFFAERPEGSVSTLKIQRTQQEDSAVYLCASSRWGGDYFGPGTRLLVL.

This clonotype was observed many times. The chain couples TRBV7-2 to TRBJ1-4; D remains ambiguous. Germline CDR1 and CDR2: SGHTA and FQGNSA. V lost 1 base and J lost 8, with 17 bases in between. This CDR3 has 16 residues. The CDR3 is CASSLGGRRLSEKLFF. The CDR3 DNA is TGTGCCAGCAGCTTAGGAGGAAGGAGGTTGAGCGAAAAACTGTTTTTT.

This clonotype came up many times. The V gene is TRBV19, the J gene TRBJ1-5, with D tentatively TRBD1 (6 bases). This CDR3 has 14 residues. Trimming removed 3 bases from V and 9 bases from J, with 15 bases in between. Germline CDR1 reads LNHDA; CDR2 reads SQIVND (reference sequence). The CDR3 coding sequence is TGTGCCAGTAGTATCGACAGGACCTCTCCGCCCCAGCATTTT. Its translation: CASSIDRTSPPQHF.

The J gene is TRBJ1-1, the V gene TRBV27, with 8 bases lining up with TRBD1. The V and J ends lost 5 bases and 5 bases, in that order; junction bases with no gene match: 10. This CDR3 has 15 amino acids. Germline V lookup: CDR1 MNHEY, CDR2 SMNVEV (reference sequence). DNA for the CDR3: TGTGCCAGCAGTGAATGGACAGGGAGGAAAACTGAAGCTTTCTTT. It codes for CASSEWTGRKTEAFF.

This clonotype was seen many times. This chain joins TRBV6-2 or TRBV6-3 and TRBJ2-3; 7 bases are a match to TRBD1. The CDR3 has 15 amino acids. Germline V gene lookup returns CDR1 MNHEY and CDR2 SVGEGT. V lost 6 bases, J lost 5 bases, and 11 bases stayed unmatched. The CDR3 DNA reads as TGTGCCAGCAGCAACAGGGGCGCAGGTGGAGATACGCAGTATTTT. This codes for CASSNRGAGGDTQYF.

This clonotype was detected a few times. The chain has TRBV14 and TRBJ2-5; D gene ambiguous. V was clipped by 5 bases and J by 2 bases, with 6 bases between them. Germline V gives CDR1 SGHDN, CDR2 FVKESK. CDR3 length equals 12 residues. As DNA, the CDR3 is TGTGCCAGCAGCGAAGGGCAAGAGACCCAGTACTTC. Translating it yields CASSEGQETQYF.

This clonotype was observed many times. CDR3 in DNA: TGTGCCAGCAGCCGTCAACTAGCGGGGGAAGAGACCCAGTACTTC. Translated: CASSRQLAGEETQYF. J is TRBJ2-5 and V is TRBV7-2; 11 bases agree with TRBD2. The CDR3 is 15 amino acids. From germline, CDR1 is SGHTA and CDR2 FQGNSA. Trimming removed 5 bases from V and 3 bases from J; junction bases left unmatched: 5.

This clonotype was recorded at least ten times. The V gene is TRBV7-2, the J gene TRBJ2-5; either TRBD1 or TRBD2 may fit D (5 bases each). CDR3 length: 16 amino acids. CDR1 SGHTA and CDR2 FQGNSA come from the germline V gene. Trimming took off 1 base at V and 5 bases at J, with 17 bases between the two ends. The CDR3 sequence is CASSLGAGRVGETQYF. For the CDR3, the DNA is TGTGCCAGCAGCTTAGGGGCGGGCAGGGTCGGGGAGACCCAGTACTTC.